What follows is one TCR beta chain and its context. In the original processing: Cell counts per sample came from amplifying reference gene primers. Sequencing used immunoSEQ multiplex PCR; TCRdb keeps in-frame clones, though not all of them. That table is the source of V, J and clone size, and D and trimming were worked out from the DNA. This repertoire shows about 150,000 clones, around 80% found once; its top ten account for less than 3%. This sample was taken from a study of blood T cell repertoires in COVID-19. In the study overall: Whether acute or convalescent, the COVID-19 samples came from the United States, Italy and Spain. PBMCs, B-cell-depleted T cells, or T cells were the source of the cDNA or gDNA that made up the material.

CDR1 is MNHEY, CDR2 SMNVEV, per germline (reference sequence). Deletions cut 7 bases from V and 12 bases from J, with 24 bases between. The CDR3 is 14 amino acids. Source material: peripheral blood. The receptor was isolated from a woman aged 60-70 years with acute or convalescent COVID-19. The chain couples TRBV27 to TRBJ1-1, with TRBD1 as a possible D gene (5 bases). The CDR3 DNA reads TGTGCCAGCATCCTGGGGGGGAAAGGCGAAAAGTCTTTCTTT. Residues: CASILGGKGEKSFF.